What follows are 19 T cell receptor beta chains derived from one specimen sequenced in a study of cytomegalovirus exposure and HLA in healthy donors (TCRdb year 2017). Library preparation employed the immunoSEQ multiplex PCR assay. The multiplex PCR relied on a mix of 60 forward primers for TCR Vbeta segments and 13 reverse primers for TCR Jbeta segments. TCRdb holds this immuneACCESS table with in-frame rearrangements only. Some clones are missing; in checked studies, unresolved V genes explain under half, and the rest has no known cause. This sample has a few hundred thousand clones in its table, and 80% of those were observed once. Around 0.33% of the sample is taken by the ten largest. Sequencing was carried out using PBMCs. These receptors were collected from a girl aged 2 to 10 in good health and CMV-seronegative.

The chain joins TRBV4-2 to TRBJ1-2; no clear D gene. Germline CDR1 LGHNA, CDR2 YNFKEQ. The CDR3 has 15 amino acids. Trimming shortened V by 1 base and J by 0 bases, and 9 bases separated the two germline ends. The CDR3 bases are TGTGCCAGCAGCCAAGGCAGAACTACTAACTATGGCTACACCTTC. It translates to CASSQGRTTNYGYTF.

This chain connects TRBV5-4 to TRBJ2-6, with 8 bases that match TRBD1. The germline V gene encodes CDR1 SGHNT and CDR2 YYREEE (reference sequence). The CDR3 covers 16 residues. Trimming cost V 3 bases and J 2 bases; bases outside gene matches: 4. CDR3 region: CASSSQDRAGANVLTF. CDR3 sequence (DNA): TGTGCCAGCAGCTCTCAGGACAGGGCTGGGGCCAACGTCCTGACTTTC.

J is TRBJ2-2 and V is TRBV15, with TRBD1 as a possible D gene (6 bases). The CDR3 has 17 residues. Germline lookup yields CDR1 LNHNV and CDR2 YYDKDF (reference sequence). V gave up 0 bases and J gave up 3 bases, with 14 bases separating them. Written as DNA, the CDR3 is TGTGCCACCAGCAGAGAATACAGGACAGCAGACACCGGGGAGCTGTTTTTT. This sequence encodes CATSREYRTADTGELFF.

The V and J genes are TRBV7-8 and TRBJ2-1; the match to TRBD2 covers 7 bases. From germline, CDR1 is SGHVS and CDR2 FQNEAQ. CDR3 length equals 18 residues. V lost 3 bases to trimming and J lost 8 bases; unmatched junction nucleotides: 19. CDR3 DNA sequence: TGTGCCAGCAGCTTTGTTCCCATGACTAGCCCTTCCCGGGATGAGCAGTTCTTC. Amino acid sequence: CASSFVPMTSPSRDEQFF.

The CDR3 DNA sequence: TGTGCCAGCAGTCCAGGGGAGAACACTGAAGCTTTCTTT. This codes for CASSPGENTEAFF. This sequence joins TRBV6-1 and TRBJ1-1, with D possibly TRBD1 on 6 matching bases. V shed 5 bases and J shed 1 base, with 8 bases lying between them. Germline loops: CDR1 MNHNS, CDR2 SASEGT. The CDR3 loop spans 13 amino acids.

The chain couples TRBV5-1 to TRBJ1-2, with 10 positions matching TRBD1. V shed 0 bases, J shed 8 bases, and the junction held 7 bases outside the gene matches. Germline V gives CDR1 SGHRS, CDR2 YFSETQ. The CDR3 is 15 residues long. CDR3 amino acids: CASSLDPGQGRGYTF. The CDR3 DNA reads as TGCGCCAGCAGCTTGGATCCGGGACAGGGGAGAGGCTACACCTTC.

The genes are TRBV5-6 and TRBJ1-4, with 8 bases matching TRBD1. Trimming removed 2 bases from V and 7 bases from J; junction bases left unmatched: 4. The CDR3 sequence is 14 residues long. Per germline, CDR1 SGHDT and CDR2 YYEEEE. Written as DNA, the CDR3 is TGTGCCAGCAGCTTACAGGGGGGAGGTGAAAAACTGTTTTTT. Encoded protein: CASSLQGGGEKLFF.

The chain couples TRBV15 to TRBJ1-5, with D possibly matching TRBD1 (6 bases). V shed 3 bases and J shed 7 bases, with 13 bases lying between them. This CDR3 is built from 14 residues. Germline assignment: CDR1 LNHNV and CDR2 YYDKDF (reference sequence). In nucleotides, the CDR3 is TGTGCCACCAGCAGCGGACAGTCCCTGCAGCCCCAGCATTTT. Translated: CATSSGQSLQPQHF.

This chain links TRBV30 with TRBJ1-6, with unresolved D. CDR3 size: 12 residues. The V gene lost 3 bases and the J gene lost 9 bases, with 9 bases spanning the gap. Germline CDR1 and CDR2: GTSNPN and SVGIG (reference sequence). The DNA of the CDR3 is TGTGCCTGGAGCGCGGGTATTTCACCCCTCCACTTT. Translated: CAWSAGISPLHF.

The chain carries TRBV6-6 and TRBJ1-5; D call uncertain. Trimming pared 2 bases from V and 3 bases from J, leaving 14 bases between. This CDR3 is built from 16 residues. Per germline, CDR1 MNHNY and CDR2 SVGAGI (reference sequence). The CDR3 here is CASSYNHGSFNQPQHF. CDR3 in DNA: TGTGCCAGCAGTTACAATCATGGGAGCTTCAATCAGCCCCAGCATTTT.

This clone was seen only a few times. This chain connects TRBV6-1 to TRBJ2-5, with D possibly matching TRBD2 (6 bases). The germline CDR1 and CDR2 sequences are MNHNS and SASEGT. Trimming removed 6 bases at V and 5 bases at J, with 16 bases between. The CDR3 sequence is 14 residues long. The chain's CDR3 is CASSLTGGPETQYF. Written as DNA, the CDR3 is TGTGCCAGCAGCTTGACCGGGGGTCCCGAGACCCAGTACTTC.

V gene TRBV28 combines with J gene TRBJ1-5; 7 bases agree with TRBD1. This CDR3 is 16 amino acids long. With 2 bases clipped from V and 5 bases from J, the junction kept 9 bases outside the gene matches. Germline assignment: CDR1 MDHEN and CDR2 SYDVKM. The CDR3 spells CASSLIGTAGDQPQHF. CDR3 nucleotides: TGTGCCAGCAGTTTAATCGGGACAGCGGGAGATCAGCCCCAGCATTTT.

The DNA for the CDR3 is TGCGCCATCCTGAATAGCGGGAGTTCCTACAATGAGCAGTTCTTC. Its translation is CAILNSGSSYNEQFF. V gene TRBV23-1 combines with J gene TRBJ2-1, with 9 nucleotides matching TRBD2. TRBV23-1 counts as an open reading frame of uncertain function. The CDR3 is 15 residues long. The trim removed 10 bases at V and 1 base at J, leaving 8 bases unmatched.

This rearrangement joins TRBV10-3 to TRBJ2-3; 13 nucleotides match TRBD2. Germline loops: CDR1 ENHRY, CDR2 SYGVKD. The junction had 9 bases not matched to a gene; V was cut back by 7 bases and J by 8 bases. This CDR3 has 15 residues. In nucleotides, the CDR3 is TGTGCCATCATGACCGGGACTAGCGGGACGATTACGCAGTATTTT. Encoded protein: CAIMTGTSGTITQYF.

The chain uses TRBV9 and TRBJ2-7; TRBD2 aligns across 9 bases. J was trimmed by 2 bases and V by 4 bases; bases with no gene match: 7. CDR1 and CDR2 (germline): SGDLS, YYNGEE. The CDR3 length is 15 residues. CDR3 amino acids: CASSPGTSWAYEQYF. The CDR3 DNA reads TGTGCCAGCAGCCCCGGGACTAGCTGGGCCTACGAGCAGTACTTC.

The chain carries TRBV19 and TRBJ1-2; D gene ambiguous. The CDR3 is 12 residues long. Germline V gene sequence: CDR1 LNHDA, CDR2 SQIVND (reference sequence). V lost 5 bases and J lost 4, with 8 bases in between. CDR3 coding DNA: TGTGCCAGTAGTTGGCCCGTCTATGGCTACACCTTC. Amino acids: CASSWPVYGYTF.

J is TRBJ2-3 and V is TRBV7-6, with a possible D match to TRBD1 (6 bases). The germline CDR1 and CDR2 sequences are SGHVS and FNYEAQ. The V and J ends lost 5 bases and 5 bases respectively, with 20 bases between them. The CDR3 is made up of 16 amino acids. CDR3 protein: CASSAPGHPAGDTQYF. The CDR3 nucleotides are TGTGCCAGCAGCGCGCCGGGACACCCAGCCGGAGATACGCAGTATTTT.

The J gene is TRBJ1-4, the V gene TRBV5-4, with 8 bases matching TRBD1. This CDR3 has 15 amino acids. Germline assignment: CDR1 SGHNT and CDR2 YYREEE (reference sequence). V lost 5 bases and J lost 5; bases outside the gene matches: 8. CDR3 sequence reads: CASRRNGDRNEKLFF. As DNA, the CDR3 is TGTGCCAGCAGACGGAATGGGGACAGGAATGAAAAACTGTTTTTT.

This rearrangement joins TRBV7-4 to TRBJ1-1, with D tentatively TRBD1 (5 bases). Germline CDR1 SGHVT, CDR2 SQSDAQ. V lost 0 bases and J 4 bases, leaving 18 bases between the germline ends. The CDR3 consists of 17 residues. The CDR3 is CASSLARFPRRVTEAFF. Written as DNA, the CDR3 is TGTGCCAGCAGCTTAGCGCGGTTTCCCCGCAGGGTCACTGAAGCTTTCTTT.